The present TCR beta chain was sequenced within a study of tumor-infiltrating lymphocytes in localized non-small cell lung cancer. The CDR3 is 12 amino acids. Germline lookup yields CDR1 SGHTA and CDR2 FQGTGA. Trimming stripped 3 bases from V and 6 bases from J, with 6 bases between. The method was immunoSEQ multiplex PCR; TCRdb's version includes in-frame clones alone and lacks a portion of them. The data show about 25,000 clones, with just under 70% seen just once and roughly 14% held by the top ten. The material sequenced was lung tumor tissue. The origin of this receptor is a human donor with non-small cell lung cancer. The chain joins TRBV7-3 to TRBJ2-1; D gene uncertain. CDR3 sequence (DNA): TGTGCCAGCAGCTTGGGTTCCAATGAGCAGTTCTTC. Translated: CASSLGSNEQFF. Drawing the rest from reference TRBV7-3 and TRBJ2-1, the complete variable domain is GAGVSQTPSNKVTEKGKYVELRCDPISGHTALYWYRQSLGQGPEFLIYFQGTGAADDSGLPNDRFFAVRPEGSVSTLKIQRTERGDSAVYLCASSLGSNEQFFGPGTRLTVL.